The clone carrying this TCR beta chain was seen a few times. What it binds is not known. This sample is part of a study of T cells after yellow fever vaccination. As for the study in general: SMART-Seq v4 Ultra Low Input served to prepare low-cell-number fractions. Study-wide points: After the booster, 96% of CD4 and about nine tenths of CD8 primary-response clones were re-detected. Any FACS-sorted repertoire could hold abundant clonotypes that contaminate it from the bulk population.

TCR cDNA was made by 5'RACE template switching, adding a universal primer site and UMIs. TCRdb re-derived calls from the 5' RACE reads in MiXCR, one entry per CDR3 protein. The sample holds hundreds of thousands of distinct CDR3 sequences, roughly 3.5% seen once. The source was PBMCs, collected on the day of the yellow fever booster vaccination. This TCR derives from a young man who received the YFV17D yellow fever vaccine.

The CDR3 is CASSLVADTVGYTF. The CDR3 DNA is TGCGCCAGCAGCTTGGTCGCGGACACTGTAGGCTACACCTTC. The J gene is TRBJ1-2, the V gene TRBV5-1; tentative D call: TRBD1 (5 bases). Germline V gene data show CDR1 as SGHRS and CDR2 as YFSETQ. The CDR3 loop spans 14 amino acids. Between the trimmed V and J ends, which lost 0 bases and 8 bases, there was a span of 14 bases.